This is a list of T cell receptor beta chains from one sample in a study of control samples from healthy donors and cancer patients. Sequencing used immunoSEQ multiplex PCR; TCRdb keeps in-frame clones, though not all of them. The data hold about 130,000 clones, with about 90% observed a single time. Input material: blood. The receptors derive from a woman aged 45-59 years in good health. The CDR3 runs from the conserved cysteine through the conserved F or W.

V gene	J gene	CDR3 protein
TRBV18	TRBJ2-5	CASSRQGGETQYF
TRBV19	TRBJ2-7	CASSSGTYSYEQYF
TRBV10-2	TRBJ1-1	CASSEWASSEAFF
TRBV2	TRBJ1-2	CASSLTQTGGGYGYTF
TRBV7-9	TRBJ2-3	CASSLALRLAERHTQYF
TRBV7-9	TRBJ1-2	CASSLERGRSPGGYTF
TRBV14	TRBJ2-6	CASSQLGLGANVLTF
TRBV7-9	TRBJ1-1	CASSPPIGAKTEAFF
TRBV6-1	TRBJ1-6	CASSEGSGYSPLHF
TRBV27	TRBJ2-3	CASSVLAAAQGTQYF
TRBV30	TRBJ2-1	CALWTSGLNEQFF
TRBV2	TRBJ1-2	CASSVVRNYGYTF
TRBV5-1	TRBJ1-1	CASSFSRAGAEAFF
TRBV19	TRBJ1-5	CASSSRQGTRNQPQHF
TRBV29-1	TRBJ2-7	CSVEDRNSLWREQYF
TRBV29-1	TRBJ2-7	CSAFHPTSGAGNEQYF
TRBV7-2	TRBJ1-6	CASSLSAGANSPLHF
TRBV7-9	TRBJ2-1	CASSLSISYNEQFF
TRBV7-9	TRBJ2-7	CASSLVGWGTTYEQYF
TRBV6-2/TRBV6-3	TRBJ2-1	CASSYSRGRAVNEQFF
TRBV28	TRBJ2-5	CASSAQETQYF
TRBV6-5	TRBJ1-2	CASRDRGTGYGYTF
TRBV7-9	TRBJ2-2	CASLSERDKNTGELFF
TRBV10-1	TRBJ2-7	CASSELGSVYF
TRBV19	TRBJ1-5	CASSITKQPQHF
TRBV6-1	TRBJ1-1	CASSEGDLSSNTEAFF
TRBV7-6	TRBJ2-1	CASSREIFDEQFF
TRBV3-1/TRBV3-2	TRBJ2-5	CASSQVLPTEAQYF
TRBV19	TRBJ2-7	CASSIGQSYEQYF
TRBV5-1	TRBJ2-1	CASRLPGTGVNEQFF
TRBV30	TRBJ1-1	CAWAGGRGREAFF
TRBV5-4	TRBJ1-2	CASSKPQGAGYGYTF
TRBV7-9	TRBJ2-1	CASRIGQGAYNEQFF
TRBV28	TRBJ2-2	CASSPDDTGELFF
TRBV3-1/TRBV3-2	TRBJ2-3	CASTRSGFGDTQYF
TRBV11-3	TRBJ2-5	CASSLGRREVSQETQYF
TRBV5-6	TRBJ1-1	CASNPGLLTEAFF
TRBV7-2	TRBJ2-7	CASSLGLAGYYEQYF
TRBV5-1	TRBJ2-1	CASSLEIYSYNEQFF
TRBV6-4	TRBJ1-2	CASSETGQGGYGYTF
TRBV19	TRBJ1-5	CASSISSWPQHF
TRBV19	TRBJ1-5	CASSYRDRDQPQHF
TRBV11-2	TRBJ1-3	CASSQRQALLLSGNTIYF
TRBV5-4	TRBJ2-5	CASSLGSAGRGAQETQYF
TRBV5-1	TRBJ1-1	CASSLGTLMNTEAFF
TRBV20-1	TRBJ1-2	CSAILGYGYTF
TRBV30	TRBJ2-5	CACEAGVAQETQYF
TRBV2	TRBJ1-1	CASGGDRGTEAFF
TRBV18	TRBJ1-1	CASSPDHTEAFF
TRBV27	TRBJ1-2	CASSPPQGYYGYTF
TRBV5-5	TRBJ2-7	CASSLENYEQYF
TRBV12-3/TRBV12-4	TRBJ2-5	CASSFHQQETQYF
TRBV2	TRBJ1-5	CASKLAGLAPSNQPQHF
TRBV5-1	TRBJ2-7	CASSLVSGIGEQYF
TRBV21-1	TRBJ2-7	CASSTWDYEQYF
TRBV27	TRBJ2-3	CASAGTGGVDTQYF
TRBV28	TRBJ1-4	CASSSGMDRFLFF
TRBV3-1/TRBV3-2	TRBJ1-2	CASSPSSALGGYTF
TRBV5-5	TRBJ1-3	CASSLGLVGSSGNTIYF
TRBV7-9	TRBJ1-1	CASSFGGGNTEAFF